Below are 25 T cell receptor beta chains sequenced from a single sample in a study of regulatory T cells in long-lasting Graves disease (dated by TCRdb to the early 2020s). Interpreted using the paper, the time point label stands for: newly diagnosed GD, antithyroid drugs for less than 3 months. For both TCR sequencing and RNA sequencing, RNA was extracted from PBMCs in TRIzol. The library was made by multiplex PCR. The reads were generated on an Illumina HiSeq 4000. iRepertoire HTBI primers and Arm-PCR amplification of CDR3 regions were used to construct TCR beta libraries. In TCRdb, the public reads were trimmed at Q25 with fastp and aligned with MiXCR, with productive beta chains retained. Merged by CDR3 protein, the rows form single entries marked with the most common genes and DNA. Here the sample has around 450,000 distinct CDR3 sequences; around 15% occur a single time. The top ten hold 9% to 15% of the sample.

These data also formed part of another study, on T cells in Graves' hyperthyroidism and ophthalmopathy.

The source material was peripheral blood mononuclear cells (PBMCs), sampled at new diagnosis, from a patient treated with antithyroid drugs. The receptors here all came from a man aged 35-49 years with Graves disease. Donor details come from another sample of the same person, matched by shared clones.

The genes are TRBV7-9 and TRBJ2-7; no reliable D call. V dropped 1 base and J dropped 6 bases, with 10 bases sitting between them. Germline-derived CDR1 and CDR2 are SEHNR and FQNEAQ (reference sequence). The length of the CDR3 is 13 residues. The CDR3 nucleotides read TGTGCCAGCAGCTTAGTATACAGCTGCGAGCAGTACTTC. Translated, it gives CASSLVYSCEQYF.

This clonotype was seen ten or more times. The chain joins TRBV20-1 to TRBJ2-7; 9 nucleotides line up with TRBD2. CDR1 and CDR2 from the germline V gene are DFQATT and SNEGSKA (reference sequence). The CDR3 covers 15 residues. V lost 3 bases, J lost 6 bases, and 12 bases stayed unmatched. CDR3: CSASSSGGLRGEQYF. CDR3 nucleotide sequence: TGCAGTGCTAGTAGTAGCGGGGGCCTGCGGGGCGAGCAGTACTTC.

This clonotype has just a few counts. The V call is TRBV5-1, the J call TRBJ1-1; D gene ambiguous. Germline V CDR1 and CDR2: SGHRS, YFSETQ. CDR3 length: 15 amino acids. V lost 5 bases, J lost 1 base, and 15 bases lay in between. CDR3 loop: CASRTAGAKNTEAFF. The CDR3 DNA is TGCGCCAGCAGAACTGCCGGAGCTAAGAACACTGAAGCTTTCTTT.

This clonotype was found many times. This sequence joins TRBV28 and TRBJ2-1; TRBD2 matches 7 bases. Germline loops: CDR1 MDHEN, CDR2 SYDVKM. Trimming removed 3 bases from V and 0 bases from J; junction bases left unmatched: 11. The CDR3 is made up of 18 amino acids. This CDR3 reads CASSLASGPTSSYNEQFF. The DNA of the CDR3 is TGTGCCAGCAGTTTGGCTAGCGGACCCACTAGCTCCTACAATGAGCAGTTCTTC.

This clonotype was seen ten or more times. The J gene is TRBJ2-7, the V gene TRBV12-3 or TRBV12-4; TRBD2 agrees at 10 bases. The CDR3 is made up of 15 amino acids. V lost 3 bases and J lost 3; bases outside the gene matches: 5. In DNA, the CDR3 is TGTGCCAGCAGTTTTTGGACTAGCGGCGACTACGAGCAGTACTTC. Its translation: CASSFWTSGDYEQYF.

This clonotype was detected only a few times. This may stem from a read error, because a much larger clone lies one nucleotide away. The genes are TRBV28 and TRBJ2-1; TRBD2 agrees at 8 bases. Trimming took 3 bases from V and 10 from J; bases not matched to a gene: 8. The germline V gene encodes CDR1 MDHEN and CDR2 SYDVKM. CDR3 size: 14 residues. For the CDR3, the DNA is TGTGCCAGCAGTTTGGTTCCAGCGGGAGCCGAGCAGTTCTTC. Amino acid sequence: CASSLVPAGAEQFF.

This clonotype was seen at least ten times. This chain links TRBV28 with TRBJ2-3; 11 nucleotides agree with TRBD2. Germline-derived CDR1 and CDR2 are MDHEN and SYDVKM. CDR3 length: 16 residues. Germline trimming cut 3 bases from V and 3 bases from J; bases unmatched to any gene: 5. The CDR3 DNA reads TGTGCCAGCAGTTTGGCCACTAGCGGGAGAACAGATACGCAGTATTTT. The encoded protein is CASSLATSGRTDTQYF.

The genes are TRBV5-1 and TRBJ2-1; TRBD2 matches at 7 bases. The CDR3 length is 15 residues. The germline V gene encodes CDR1 SGHRS and CDR2 YFSETQ. Trimming cost V 4 bases and J 7 bases; bases outside gene matches: 11. CDR3 in amino acids: CASSPGLVLLNEQFF. As DNA, the CDR3 is TGCGCCAGCAGCCCTGGACTAGTACTGTTGAATGAGCAGTTCTTC.

This clonotype was detected many times. V and J are TRBV28 and TRBJ1-2; 12 bases are shared with TRBD1. This CDR3 is built from 16 residues. Losses at the gene ends were 6 bases for V and 6 bases for J; bases not matched to a gene: 11. Germline V CDR1 and CDR2: MDHEN, SYDVKM. This chain's CDR3 is CASSPGTGGLGHGYTF. The CDR3, as DNA: TGTGCCAGCAGCCCCGGGACAGGGGGCCTAGGCCATGGCTACACCTTC.

The J gene is TRBJ2-1, the V gene TRBV6-2 or TRBV6-3; TRBD2 matches at 9 bases. The trim removed 5 bases at V and 14 bases at J, leaving 7 bases unmatched. Germline CDR1 reads MNHEY; CDR2 reads SVGEGT. The CDR3 has 12 residues. The DNA for the CDR3 is TGTGCCAGCAGTCCTCTAGCGGGAAGTAAGTTCTTC. Translating gives CASSPLAGSKFF.

This clonotype was counted many times. This chain uses TRBV5-4 with TRBJ2-3, with D hard to call. The V and J ends lost 4 bases and 11 bases respectively, with 17 bases between them. The CDR3 spans 13 residues. CDR1 SGHNT and CDR2 YYREEE come from the germline V gene (reference sequence). The DNA for the CDR3 is TGTGCCAGCAGCGATACGGATACCTCGGTGCAGTATTTT. It encodes CASSDTDTSVQYF.

This clonotype showed up many times. J is TRBJ2-7 and V is TRBV27; D not certain. Trimming left V 2 bases short and J 2 bases short, with 16 bases between. CDR3 length equals 16 residues. Germline values: CDR1 MNHEY, CDR2 SMNVEV (reference sequence). CDR3 region: CASSLGLAYSTYEQYF. The CDR3 nucleotides read TGTGCCAGCAGTTTAGGTCTGGCATACTCAACCTACGAGCAGTACTTC.

Many counts were recorded for this clonotype. This sequence joins TRBV12-3 or TRBV12-4 and TRBJ2-1; a weak D match, TRBD1 (6 bases). The V and J ends lost 6 bases and 7 bases respectively, with 13 bases between them. This CDR3 has 13 amino acids. The CDR3: CASSNLDRNEQFF. CDR3 in DNA: TGTGCCAGCAGCAACCTAGACAGGAATGAGCAGTTCTTC.

This clonotype has just one count. The chain has TRBV15 and TRBJ2-6, with TRBD1 matching 8 bases. The germline CDR1 and CDR2 sequences are LNHNV and YYDKDF (reference sequence). J was trimmed by 0 bases and V by 0 bases; bases with no gene match: 4. CDR3 length: 18 amino acids. CDR3 DNA: TGTGCCACCAGCAGAGAGTTAGGACAGGGCTCTGGGGCCAACGTCCTGACTTTC. Translated: CATSRELGQGSGANVLTF.

The chain recombines TRBV10-3 with TRBJ2-7, with TRBD2 as a possible D gene (5 bases). Per the germline V gene, CDR1 is ENHRY and CDR2 is SYGVKD. Deletions cut 0 bases from V and 2 bases from J, with 14 bases between. The CDR3 extends over 16 amino acids. As DNA, the CDR3 is TGTGCCATCAGTGAGTCGACGGTGCGGGCCACCTACGAGCAGTACTTC. This codes for CAISESTVRATYEQYF.

This clonotype was picked up a small number of times. V usage is TRBV18 and J usage is TRBJ1-2; D gene unclear. The CDR3 loop spans 13 amino acids. Looked up from germline, CDR1 is KGHSH and CDR2 is LQKENI. The ends were cut back, 2 bases at V and 1 base at J, with 5 bases in the middle. This CDR3 is CASSPAVNYGYTF. The CDR3 DNA reads as TGTGCCAGCTCACCAGCCGTTAACTATGGCTACACCTTC.

This chain connects TRBV4-1 to TRBJ1-3; the D is unclear. CDR1 is MGHRA and CDR2 is YSYEKL in the germline V gene. Between the trimmed V and J ends, which lost 6 bases and 2 bases, there was a span of 8 bases. The CDR3 spans 13 residues. The chain's CDR3 is CASSEQTGNTIYF. The DNA for the CDR3 is TGCGCCAGCAGTGAGCAAACTGGAAACACCATATATTTT.

V and J are TRBV18 and TRBJ1-5; the match to TRBD1 covers 12 bases. The J segment lost 6 bases and the V segment lost 1 base, leaving 7 bases of the junction unmatched. The CDR3 covers 17 residues. CDR1 and CDR2 (germline): KGHSH, LQKENI. CDR3 coding DNA: TGTGCCAGCTCACCACTCAGCCGGGACAGGGGGCTTCAGCCCCAGCATTTT. Residues: CASSPLSRDRGLQPQHF.

This clonotype was seen repeatedly, ten times or more. The rearrangement joins TRBV11-2 to TRBJ2-2; D is uncertain. This CDR3 is 15 amino acids long. V was shortened by 1 base and J by 1 base, with 7 bases between the two germline ends. Germline CDR1 SGHAT, CDR2 FQNNGV. The CDR3 nucleotides are TGTGCCAGCAGCTTAGGACGTAAGAACACCGGGGAGCTGTTTTTT. Its translation is CASSLGRKNTGELFF. Drawing the rest from reference TRBV11-2 and TRBJ2-2, the complete variable domain is EAGVAQSPRYKIIEKRQSVAFWCNPISGHATLYWYQQILGQGPKLLIQFQNNGVVDDSQLPKDRFSAERLKGVDSTLKIQPAKLEDSAVYLCASSLGRKNTGELFFGEGSRLTVL.

At least ten counts were recorded for this clonotype. V usage is TRBV20-1 and J usage is TRBJ1-2; the D gene is possibly TRBD1 (5 bases). Trimming cost V 1 base and J 3 bases, with 9 bases left between them. There are 13 residues in the CDR3. CDR1 and CDR2 (germline): DFQATT, SNEGSKA (reference sequence). The CDR3: CSARVAGDYGYTF. CDR3 DNA: TGCAGTGCTAGAGTTGCGGGGGACTATGGCTACACCTTC.

V is TRBV9 and J is TRBJ2-5; D unclear. The germline CDR1 and CDR2 sequences are SGDLS and YYNGEE. V was pared by 4 bases and J by 5 bases, with 12 bases between. The CDR3 has 13 residues. DNA of the CDR3: TGTGCCAGCAGCCACCGGTTGGGCGAGACCCAGTACTTC. This encodes CASSHRLGETQYF.

On this clonotype itself: It is likely a read error: a sequence one base away is far more abundant. V gene TRBV28 combines with J gene TRBJ2-1; no clear D. The V end was cut by 2 bases, the J end by 13 bases, with 21 bases between. CDR1 is MDHEN and CDR2 is SYDVKM in the germline V gene. This CDR3 contains 15 residues. CDR3 loop: CASSLPTIGQETQFF. CDR3 coding DNA: TGTGCCAGCAGTTTACCGACAATAGGCCAGGAGACCCAGTTCTTC. Full variable domain (remainder filled in from reference TRBV28 and TRBJ2-1): DVKVTQSSRYLVKRTGEKVFLECVQDMDHENMFWYRQDPGLGLRLIYFSYDVKMKEKGDIPEGYSVSREKKERFSLILESASTNQTSMYLCASSLPTIGQETQFFGPGTRLTVL.

This clonotype was counted ten times or more. This rearrangement joins TRBV20-1 to TRBJ2-1; tentative D call: TRBD1 (7 bases). The CDR3 extends over 18 amino acids. V lost 1 base, J lost 2 bases, and 21 bases lay in between. From germline, CDR1 is DFQATT and CDR2 SNEGSKA (reference sequence). This chain's CDR3 is CSARVGTASEGAYNEQFF. For the CDR3, the DNA is TGCAGTGCTAGAGTCGGGACAGCTAGCGAGGGGGCCTACAATGAGCAGTTCTTC.

In this sample, this clonotype turned up a few times. The chain links TRBV7-9 to TRBJ2-6, with D perhaps TRBD1 or TRBD2 (6 bases each). The CDR3 consists of 16 residues. Trimming left V 5 bases short and J 0 bases short, with 11 bases between. Germline loops: CDR1 SEHNR, CDR2 FQNEAQ (reference sequence). CDR3 nucleotides: TGTGCCAGCAGCGGGGGGCCCATCTCTGGGGCCAACGTCCTGACTTTC. Protein sequence: CASSGGPISGANVLTF.

The J gene is TRBJ2-3, the V gene TRBV7-2; the match to TRBD2 covers 11 bases. The CDR3 is 12 amino acids. V lost 4 bases to trimming and J lost 11 bases; unmatched junction nucleotides: 2. The germline V gene has CDR1 SGHTA and CDR2 FQGNSA. Here the CDR3 reads CASSSGTSGQYF. For the CDR3, the DNA is TGTGCCAGCAGCTCCGGGACTAGCGGGCAGTATTTT.